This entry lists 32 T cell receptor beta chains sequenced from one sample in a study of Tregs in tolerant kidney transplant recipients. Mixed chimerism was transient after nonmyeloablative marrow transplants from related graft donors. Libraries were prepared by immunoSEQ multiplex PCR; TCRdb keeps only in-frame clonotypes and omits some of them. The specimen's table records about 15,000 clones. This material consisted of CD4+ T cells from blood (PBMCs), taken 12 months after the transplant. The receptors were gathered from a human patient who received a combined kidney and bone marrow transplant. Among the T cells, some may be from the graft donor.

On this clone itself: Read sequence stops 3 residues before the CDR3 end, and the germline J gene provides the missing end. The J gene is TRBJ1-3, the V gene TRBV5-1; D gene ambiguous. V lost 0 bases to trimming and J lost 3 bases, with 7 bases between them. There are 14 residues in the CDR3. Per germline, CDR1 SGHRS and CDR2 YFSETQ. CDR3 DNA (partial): TGCGCCAGCAGCTTGGCGGGTGGTGGAAACACC. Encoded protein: CASSLAGGGNT. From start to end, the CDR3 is CASSLAGGGNTIYF.

The part of the CDR3 DNA that was read is TGTGCCAGTGCCCGGGGAGTAGGAGAGACC. As protein: CASARGVGET. The full CDR3 sequence reads CASARGVGETQYF. V gene TRBV11-1 combines with J gene TRBJ2-5; tentative D call: TRBD2 (5 bases). The sequence runs out 3 residues before the end of the CDR3; the remainder is reconstructed from the germline J gene. V was shortened by 9 bases and J by 4 bases, with 15 bases between the two germline ends. Per germline, CDR1 SGHAT and CDR2 FQDESV (reference sequence). The CDR3 runs to 13 residues.

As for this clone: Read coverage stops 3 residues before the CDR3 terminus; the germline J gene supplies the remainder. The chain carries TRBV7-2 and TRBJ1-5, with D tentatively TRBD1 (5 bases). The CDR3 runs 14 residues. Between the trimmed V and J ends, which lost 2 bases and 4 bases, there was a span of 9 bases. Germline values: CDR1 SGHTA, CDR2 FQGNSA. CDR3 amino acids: CASSLNPGNQPQHF. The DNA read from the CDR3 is TGTGCCAGCAGCTTAAATCCAGGGAATCAGCCC.

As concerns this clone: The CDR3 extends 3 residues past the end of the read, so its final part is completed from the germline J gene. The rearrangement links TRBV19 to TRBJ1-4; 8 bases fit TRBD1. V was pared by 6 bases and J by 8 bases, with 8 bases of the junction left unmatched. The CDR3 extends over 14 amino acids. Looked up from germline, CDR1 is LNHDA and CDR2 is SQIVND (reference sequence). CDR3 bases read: TGTGCCAGTAGCGAACCGACAGGGGAAGAAAAA. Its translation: CASSEPTGEEK. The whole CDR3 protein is CASSEPTGEEKLFF. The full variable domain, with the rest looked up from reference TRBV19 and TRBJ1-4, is DGGITQSPKYLFRKEGQNVTLSCEQNLNHDAMYWYRQDPGQGLRLIYYSQIVNDFQKGDIAEGYSVSREKKESFPLTVTSAQKNPTAFYLCASSEPTGEEKLFFGSGTQLSVL.

CDR3 sequence: CASSDWSGHYEQYF. CDR3 bases read: TGTGCCAGCAGCGATTGGAGCGGGCACTACGAG. The chain couples TRBV2 to TRBJ2-7; tentative D call: TRBD2 (6 bases). The CDR3 end is not reached by the read, which stops 3 residues before it; the germline J gene fills it in. Per the germline V gene, CDR1 is SNHLY and CDR2 is FYNNEI. The CDR3 has 14 amino acids. The germline V and J ends were trimmed by 6 bases and 3 bases, with 15 bases remaining between them.

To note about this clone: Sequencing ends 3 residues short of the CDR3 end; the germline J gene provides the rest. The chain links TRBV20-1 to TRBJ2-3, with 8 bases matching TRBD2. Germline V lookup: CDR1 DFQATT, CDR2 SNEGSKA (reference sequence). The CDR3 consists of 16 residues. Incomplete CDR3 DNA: TGCAGTGCGCATGCTCCCGGGACTAGTCGGCTCGGCACG. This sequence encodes CSAHAPGTSRLGT. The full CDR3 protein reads CSAHAPGTSRLGTQYF.

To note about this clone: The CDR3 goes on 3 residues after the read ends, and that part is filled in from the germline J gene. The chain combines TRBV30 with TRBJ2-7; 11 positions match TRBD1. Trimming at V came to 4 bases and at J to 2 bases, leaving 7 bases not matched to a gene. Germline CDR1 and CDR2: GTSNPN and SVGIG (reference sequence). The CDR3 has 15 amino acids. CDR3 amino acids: CAWNHRDRGTYEQYF. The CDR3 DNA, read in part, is TGTGCCTGGAATCACCGGGACAGGGGGACCTACGAG.

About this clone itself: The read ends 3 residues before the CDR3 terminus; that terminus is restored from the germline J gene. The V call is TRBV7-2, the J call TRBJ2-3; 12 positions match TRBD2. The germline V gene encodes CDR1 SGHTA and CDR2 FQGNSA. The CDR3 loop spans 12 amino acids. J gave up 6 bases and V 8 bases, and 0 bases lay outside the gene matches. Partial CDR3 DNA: TGTGCCAGCGGACTAGCGGGGGATACG. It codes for CASGLAGDT. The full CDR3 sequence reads CASGLAGDTQYF.

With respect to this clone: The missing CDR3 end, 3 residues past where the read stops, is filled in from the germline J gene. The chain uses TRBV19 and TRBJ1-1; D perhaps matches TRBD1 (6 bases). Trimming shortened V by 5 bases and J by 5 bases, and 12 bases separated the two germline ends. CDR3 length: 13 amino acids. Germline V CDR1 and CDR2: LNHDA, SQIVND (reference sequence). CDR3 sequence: CASSAPGQTEAFF. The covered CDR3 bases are TGTGCCAGTAGTGCTCCAGGACAGACTGAA.

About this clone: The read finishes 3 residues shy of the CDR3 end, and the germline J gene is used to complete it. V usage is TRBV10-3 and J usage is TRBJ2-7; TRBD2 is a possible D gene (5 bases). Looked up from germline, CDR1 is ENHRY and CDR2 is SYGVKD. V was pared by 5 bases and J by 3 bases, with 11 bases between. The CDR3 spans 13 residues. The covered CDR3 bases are TGTGCCATCAGTAGCGGAGAGGGCTACGAG. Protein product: CAISSGEGYE. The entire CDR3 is CAISSGEGYEQYF.

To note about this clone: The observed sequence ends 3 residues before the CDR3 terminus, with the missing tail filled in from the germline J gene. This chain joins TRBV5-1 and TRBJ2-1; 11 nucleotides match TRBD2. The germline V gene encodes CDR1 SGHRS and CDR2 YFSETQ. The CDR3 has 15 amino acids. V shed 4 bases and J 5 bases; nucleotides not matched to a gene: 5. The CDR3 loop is CASSVRSGRDNEQFF. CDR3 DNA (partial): TGCGCCAGCAGCGTACGTAGCGGGAGGGACAATGAG.

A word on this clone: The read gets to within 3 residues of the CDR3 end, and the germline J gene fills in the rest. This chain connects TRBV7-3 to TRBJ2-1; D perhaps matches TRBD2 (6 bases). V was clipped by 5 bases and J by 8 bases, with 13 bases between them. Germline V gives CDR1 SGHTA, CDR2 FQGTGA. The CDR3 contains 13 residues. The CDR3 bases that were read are TGTGCCAGCAGCGCGAGGAGGGGTCATGAG. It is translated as CASSARRGHE. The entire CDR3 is CASSARRGHEQFF.

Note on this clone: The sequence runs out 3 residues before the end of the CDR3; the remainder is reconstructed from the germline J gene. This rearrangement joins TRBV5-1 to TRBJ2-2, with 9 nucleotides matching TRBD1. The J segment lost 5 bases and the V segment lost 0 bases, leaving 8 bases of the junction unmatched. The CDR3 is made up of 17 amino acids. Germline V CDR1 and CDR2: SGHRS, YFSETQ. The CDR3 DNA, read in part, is TGCGCCAGCAGCTTGGCCCCGGGACAGGGATCGACCGGGGAG. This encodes CASSLAPGQGSTGE. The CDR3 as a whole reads CASSLAPGQGSTGELFF.

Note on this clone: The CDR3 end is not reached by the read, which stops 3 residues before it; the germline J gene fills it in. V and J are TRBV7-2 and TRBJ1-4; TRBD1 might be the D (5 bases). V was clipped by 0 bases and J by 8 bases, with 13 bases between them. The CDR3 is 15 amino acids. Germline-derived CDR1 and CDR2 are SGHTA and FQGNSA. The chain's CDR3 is CASSLAGRVGEKLFF. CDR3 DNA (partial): TGTGCCAGCAGCTTAGCTGGCAGGGTGGGGGAAAAA.

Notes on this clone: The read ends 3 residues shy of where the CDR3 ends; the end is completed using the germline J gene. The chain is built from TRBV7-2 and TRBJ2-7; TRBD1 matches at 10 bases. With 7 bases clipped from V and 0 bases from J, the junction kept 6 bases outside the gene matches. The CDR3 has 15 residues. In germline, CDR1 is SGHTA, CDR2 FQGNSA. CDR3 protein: CASTPTGGASYEQYF. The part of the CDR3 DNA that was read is TGTGCCAGCACCCCGACAGGGGGCGCCTCCTACGAG.

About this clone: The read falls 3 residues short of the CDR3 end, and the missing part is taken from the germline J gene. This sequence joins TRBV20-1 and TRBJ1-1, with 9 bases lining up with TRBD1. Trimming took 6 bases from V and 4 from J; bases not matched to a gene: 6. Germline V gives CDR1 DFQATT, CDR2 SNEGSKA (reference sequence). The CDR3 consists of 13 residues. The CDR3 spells CSARQGVSTEAFF. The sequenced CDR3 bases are TGCAGTGCGCGACAGGGGGTAAGCACTGAA.

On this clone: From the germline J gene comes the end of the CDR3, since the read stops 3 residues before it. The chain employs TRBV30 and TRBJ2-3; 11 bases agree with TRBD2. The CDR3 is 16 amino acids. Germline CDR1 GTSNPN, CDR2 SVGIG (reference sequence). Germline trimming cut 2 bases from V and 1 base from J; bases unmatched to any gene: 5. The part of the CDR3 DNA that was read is TGTGCCTGGAGTAGACTAGCGGGATGGGGCACAGATACG. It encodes CAWSRLAGWGTDT. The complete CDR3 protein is CAWSRLAGWGTDTQYF.

CDR3 amino acids: CASSLASGRATGELFF. The CDR3 bases that were read are TGTGCCAGCAGCTTAGCTAGCGGGAGGGCCACCGGGGAG. The chain recombines TRBV7-2 with TRBJ2-2; TRBD2 agrees at 11 bases. The read gets to within 3 residues of the CDR3 end, and the germline J gene fills in the rest. The CDR3 loop spans 16 amino acids. Trimming removed 0 bases from V and 4 bases from J; junction bases left unmatched: 1. The germline gives CDR1 SGHTA, CDR2 FQGNSA.

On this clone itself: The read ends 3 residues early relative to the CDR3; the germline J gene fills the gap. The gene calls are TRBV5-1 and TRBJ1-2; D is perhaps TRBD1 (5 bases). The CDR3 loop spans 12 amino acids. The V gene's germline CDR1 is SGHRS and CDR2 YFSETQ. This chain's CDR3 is CASSWDRGGYTF. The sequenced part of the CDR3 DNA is TGCGCCAGCAGCTGGGATAGGGGAGGC.

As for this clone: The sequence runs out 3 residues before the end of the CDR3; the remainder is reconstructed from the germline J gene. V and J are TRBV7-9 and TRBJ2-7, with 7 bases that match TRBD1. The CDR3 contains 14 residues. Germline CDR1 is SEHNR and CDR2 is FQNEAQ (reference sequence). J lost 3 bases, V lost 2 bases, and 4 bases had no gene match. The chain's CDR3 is CASSLMGQSYEQYF. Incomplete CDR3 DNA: TGTGCCAGCAGCTTAATGGGACAGAGCTACGAG.

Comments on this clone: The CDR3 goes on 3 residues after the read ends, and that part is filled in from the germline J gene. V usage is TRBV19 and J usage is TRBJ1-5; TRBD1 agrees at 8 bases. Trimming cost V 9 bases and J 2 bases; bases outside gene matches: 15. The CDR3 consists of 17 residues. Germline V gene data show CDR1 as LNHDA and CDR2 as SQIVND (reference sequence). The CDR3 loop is CASHTGPPTGGNQPQHF. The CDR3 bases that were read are TGTGCCAGCCATACCGGCCCCCCGACAGGGGGCAATCAGCCC.

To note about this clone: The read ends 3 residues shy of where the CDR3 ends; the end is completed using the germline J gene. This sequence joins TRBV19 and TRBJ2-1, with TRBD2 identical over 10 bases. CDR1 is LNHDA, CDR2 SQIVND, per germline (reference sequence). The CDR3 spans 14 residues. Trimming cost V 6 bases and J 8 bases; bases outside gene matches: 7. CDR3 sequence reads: CASSRASGSDEQFF. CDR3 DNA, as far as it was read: TGTGCCAGTAGCAGAGCTAGCGGGAGCGATGAG.

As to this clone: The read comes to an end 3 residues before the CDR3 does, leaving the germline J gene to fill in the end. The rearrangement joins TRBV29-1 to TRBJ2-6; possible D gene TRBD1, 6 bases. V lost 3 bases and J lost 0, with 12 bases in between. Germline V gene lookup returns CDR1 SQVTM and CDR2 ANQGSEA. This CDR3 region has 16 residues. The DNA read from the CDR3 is TGCAGCGTTGAGGGGACACCGTCCTCTGGGGCCAACGTC. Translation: CSVEGTPSSGANV. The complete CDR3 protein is CSVEGTPSSGANVLTF.

The CDR3 sequence: CASSFAGTVNTEAFF. The part of the CDR3 DNA that was read is TGTGCCAGCAGCTTTGCGGGGACCGTGAACACTGAA. The J gene is TRBJ1-1, the V gene TRBV5-4; D is perhaps TRBD1 (5 bases). Read coverage stops 3 residues before the CDR3 terminus; the germline J gene supplies the remainder. In germline, CDR1 is SGHNT, CDR2 YYREEE (reference sequence). The CDR3 has 15 amino acids. The V end lost 2 bases, the J end lost 0 bases, and 11 bases lay between the germline ends.

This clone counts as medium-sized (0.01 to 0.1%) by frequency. The covered CDR3 bases are TGTGCGACCGGGACAGAAGAGACC. This codes for CATGTEET. The CDR3 as a whole reads CATGTEETQYF. The genes are TRBV2 and TRBJ2-5; 7 bases map to TRBD1. The read ends 3 residues shy of where the CDR3 ends; the end is completed using the germline J gene. CDR3 length equals 11 residues. The germline V gene has CDR1 SNHLY and CDR2 FYNNEI. The full variable domain, completed using reference TRBV2 and TRBJ2-5, is EPEVTQTPSHQVTQMGQEVILRCVPISNHLYFYWYRQILGQKVEFLVSFYNNEISEKSEIFDDQFSVERPDGSNFTLKIRSTKLEDSAMYFCATGTEETQYFGPGTRLLVL.

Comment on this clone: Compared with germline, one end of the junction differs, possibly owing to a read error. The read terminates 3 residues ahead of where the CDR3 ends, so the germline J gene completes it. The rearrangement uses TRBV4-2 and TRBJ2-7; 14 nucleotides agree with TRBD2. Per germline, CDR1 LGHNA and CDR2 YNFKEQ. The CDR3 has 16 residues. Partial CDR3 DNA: TGCGCCAGCAGCCAAGGGACTAGCGGGAGTTCCTACGAG. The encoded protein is CASSQGTSGSSYE. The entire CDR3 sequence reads CASSQGTSGSSYEQYF.

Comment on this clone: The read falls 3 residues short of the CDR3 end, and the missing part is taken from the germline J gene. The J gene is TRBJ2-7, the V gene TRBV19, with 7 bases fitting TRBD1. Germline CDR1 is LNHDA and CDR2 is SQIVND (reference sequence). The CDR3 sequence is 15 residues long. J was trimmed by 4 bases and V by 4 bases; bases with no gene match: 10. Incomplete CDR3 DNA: TGTGCCAGTAGTACTTCAGGGGGAGAGGGATACGAG. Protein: CASSTSGGEGYE. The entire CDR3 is CASSTSGGEGYEQYF.

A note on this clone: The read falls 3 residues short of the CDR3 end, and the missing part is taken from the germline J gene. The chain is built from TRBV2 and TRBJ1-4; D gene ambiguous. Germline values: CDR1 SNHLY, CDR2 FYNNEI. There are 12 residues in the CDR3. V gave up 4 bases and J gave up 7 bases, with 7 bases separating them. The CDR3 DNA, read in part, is TGTGCCAGCAGTGGTGTTAGTGAAAAA. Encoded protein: CASSGVSEK. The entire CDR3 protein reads CASSGVSEKLFF.

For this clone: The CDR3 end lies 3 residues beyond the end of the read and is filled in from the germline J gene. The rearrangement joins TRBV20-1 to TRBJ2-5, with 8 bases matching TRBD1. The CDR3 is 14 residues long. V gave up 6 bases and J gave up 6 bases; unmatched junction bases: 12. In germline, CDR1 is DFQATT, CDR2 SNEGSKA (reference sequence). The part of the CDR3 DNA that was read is TGCAGTGCCCCGGACAGGGAGGTTGGGAAGACC. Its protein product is CSAPDREVGKT. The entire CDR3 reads CSAPDREVGKTQYF.

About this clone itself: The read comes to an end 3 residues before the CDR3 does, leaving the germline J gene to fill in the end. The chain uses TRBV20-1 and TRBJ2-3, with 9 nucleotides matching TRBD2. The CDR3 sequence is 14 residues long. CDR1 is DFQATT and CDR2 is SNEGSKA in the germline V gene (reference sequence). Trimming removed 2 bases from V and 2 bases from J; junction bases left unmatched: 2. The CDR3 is CSARLAGLTDTQYF. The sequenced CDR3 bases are TGCAGTGCTAGACTAGCGGGGCTCACAGATACG.

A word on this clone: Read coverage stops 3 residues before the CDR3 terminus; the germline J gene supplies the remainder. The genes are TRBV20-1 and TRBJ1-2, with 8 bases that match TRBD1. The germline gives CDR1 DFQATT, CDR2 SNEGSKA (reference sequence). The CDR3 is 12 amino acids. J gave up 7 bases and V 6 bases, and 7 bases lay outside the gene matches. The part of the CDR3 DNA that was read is TGCAGTGCCAGGACAGGGTTGAGTGGC. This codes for CSARTGLSG. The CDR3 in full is CSARTGLSGYTF.

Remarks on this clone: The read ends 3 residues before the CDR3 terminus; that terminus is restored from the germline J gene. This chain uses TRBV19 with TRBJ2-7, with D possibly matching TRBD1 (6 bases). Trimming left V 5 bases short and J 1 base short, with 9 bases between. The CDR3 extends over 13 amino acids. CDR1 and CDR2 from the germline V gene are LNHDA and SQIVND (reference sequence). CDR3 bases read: TGTGCCAGTAGTCCGACAGGTTCCTACGAG. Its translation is CASSPTGSYE. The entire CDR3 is CASSPTGSYEQYF.